This T cell receptor beta chain stems from a study of blood T cells in healthy people across ages. As for the study in general: Template switching caught about one barcoded beta molecule for each two T cells.

Through a sample-barcoded 5' primer and a J-beta primer mix, a second PCR was run for roughly 6 to 12 cycles. MiXCR, run by TCRdb on the 5' RACE reads, gives a single entry per CDR3 protein. There are about 640,000 distinct CDR3 sequences in the sample; roughly 53% occur only once, and around 37% lies in the top ten. Germline-derived CDR1 and CDR2 are SGHTA and FQGNSA. This CDR3 is built from 13 residues. V shed 5 bases and J 7 bases; nucleotides not matched to a gene: 5. This clonotype was counted a few times. The chain links TRBV7-2 to TRBJ2-7, with 10 bases lining up with TRBD1. Sequencing was performed on blood. This TCR was recovered from a man between 60 and 75 years old in good health. The CDR3 sequence is CASSRQGAGEQYF. The DNA of the CDR3 is TGTGCCAGCAGCAGACAGGGGGCTGGTGAGCAGTACTTC.